The clone carrying this TCR beta chain came up a few times. Sequencing used immunoSEQ multiplex PCR; TCRdb keeps in-frame clones, though not all of them. The sample lists roughly 70,000 clones, about 90% seen once, with approximately 11% in the top ten. The data originate from a study of OX40 agonist ivuxolimab in advanced cancers. Germline CDR1 reads SGHNT; CDR2 reads YYREEE (reference sequence). The CDR3 extends over 16 amino acids. Trimming cost V 4 bases and J 4 bases; bases outside gene matches: 9. The sequencing used CD4+ or CD8+ T cells sorted from blood, collected in a trial of the OX40 agonist ivuxolimab. The origin of this receptor is an adult with an advanced solid tumor such as melanoma, head and neck, liver or kidney cancer. This chain links TRBV5-4 with TRBJ2-2; 8 bases are a match to TRBD2. The CDR3 DNA sequence: TGTGCCAGCAGCCGTCTTGCGGGAGGATCCACCGGGGAGCTGTTTTTT. Translated, it gives CASSRLAGGSTGELFF.